This entry features one TCR beta chain sequence. The data are from a study of blood T cell repertoires in COVID-19. This table comes from immunoSEQ multiplex PCR, and its TCRdb copy is limited to in-frame clones, with some not included. In the table there are about 260,000 clones, more than 75% of which are singletons. CDR1 is MNHEY and CDR2 is SMNVEV in the germline V gene (reference sequence). The CDR3 has 14 residues. Trimming stripped 6 bases from V and 4 bases from J, with 15 bases between. The specimen sequenced was peripheral blood. This chain uses TRBV27 with TRBJ1-2; D is unresolved. This sequence originates from a woman aged 35 to 49 who had recovered from COVID-19. CDR3 in DNA: TGTGCCAGCAGCCCCAGAGGGCGGATCTATGGCTACACCTTC. Protein: CASSPRGRIYGYTF.